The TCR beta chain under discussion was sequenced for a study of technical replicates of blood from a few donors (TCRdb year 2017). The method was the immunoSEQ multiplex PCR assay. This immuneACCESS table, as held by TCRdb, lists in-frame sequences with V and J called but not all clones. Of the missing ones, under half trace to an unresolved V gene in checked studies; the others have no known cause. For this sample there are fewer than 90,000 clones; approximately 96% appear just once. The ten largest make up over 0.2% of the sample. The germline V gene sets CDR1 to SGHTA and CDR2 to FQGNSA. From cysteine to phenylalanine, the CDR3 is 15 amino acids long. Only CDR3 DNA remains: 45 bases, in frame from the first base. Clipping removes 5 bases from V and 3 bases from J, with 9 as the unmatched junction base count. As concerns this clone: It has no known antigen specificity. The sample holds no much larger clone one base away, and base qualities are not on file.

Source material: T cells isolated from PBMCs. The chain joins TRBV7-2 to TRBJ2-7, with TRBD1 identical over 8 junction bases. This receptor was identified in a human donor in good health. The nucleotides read TGTGCCAGCAGCCCCGGACAGGGCGTTGTCTACGAGCAGTACTTC. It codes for CASSPGQGVVYEQYF.